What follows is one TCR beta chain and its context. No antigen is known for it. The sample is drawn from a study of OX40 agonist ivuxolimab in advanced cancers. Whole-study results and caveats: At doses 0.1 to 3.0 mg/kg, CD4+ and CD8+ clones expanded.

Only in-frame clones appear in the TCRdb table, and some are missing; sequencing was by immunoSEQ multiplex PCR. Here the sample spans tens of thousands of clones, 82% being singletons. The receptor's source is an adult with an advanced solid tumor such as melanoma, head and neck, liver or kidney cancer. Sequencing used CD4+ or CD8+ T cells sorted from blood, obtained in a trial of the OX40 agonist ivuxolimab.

CDR3 in amino acids: CASSFRRGNEKLFF. CDR3 coding DNA: TGTGCCAGCAGTTTCAGGCGAGGTAATGAAAAACTGTTTTTT. The chain links TRBV27 to TRBJ1-4; D is ambiguous. Germline V gene lookup returns CDR1 MNHEY and CDR2 SMNVEV (reference sequence). This CDR3 has 14 amino acids. The V gene lost 3 bases and the J gene lost 4 bases, with 9 bases spanning the gap.